This T cell receptor beta chain was captured by sequencing in a study of CD8 T cells in ankylosing spondylitis. The CDR3 contains 14 residues. CDR1 is SQVTM, CDR2 ANQGSEA, per germline. The V end was cut by 8 bases, the J end by 0 bases, with 16 bases between. In its sample, this clonotype was seen many times. As yet, its antigen is unknown. By quantitative 5'-RACE with molecular barcodes, the TCR beta libraries were made. TCRdb re-called the 5' RACE reads through MiXCR, storing one row per CDR3 protein. The sample carries around 25,000 distinct CDR3 sequences, 10% to 15% recorded once. Whole-study results and caveats: In ankylosing spondylitis blood, a motif of about 8 highly homologous TCR beta variants appeared characteristic. Relatively rare in peripheral blood, disease-linked clones were also CD8+. Previously reported in reactive arthritis synovial fluid and blood were some of the motif variants.

The J gene is TRBJ2-5, the V gene TRBV29-1, with a tentative D call TRBD2 (6 bases). This receptor was identified in a male donor with ankylosing spondylitis or in good health (not recorded which). Sequences were obtained from blood. The CDR3 DNA reads as TGCAGCCCCTTGACTACGGGGGACCAAGAGACCCAGTACTTC. Translating it yields CSPLTTGDQETQYF.